A single sample is the source of the 20 T cell receptor beta chains below, sequenced in a study of early stage breast cancer tumors. Sequencing used immunoSEQ multiplex PCR; TCRdb keeps in-frame clones, though not all of them. This repertoire shows roughly 14,000 clones, 65% to 85% found once; its top ten account for 4.9%. The sequenced sample was normal breast tissue next to the tumor. These receptor sequences come from a person aged 30 to 39 with breast cancer.

The gene calls are TRBV30 and TRBJ2-1; 7 bases are shared with TRBD2. Per germline, CDR1 GTSNPN and CDR2 SVGIG (reference sequence). Losses at the gene ends were 1 base for V and 8 bases for J; bases not matched to a gene: 11. The CDR3 consists of 15 residues. Here the CDR3 DNA reads TGTGCCTGGAGTGGTGGGGACTATAGGTTCTATGAGCAGTTCTTC. This sequence encodes CAWSGGDYRFYEQFF.

As DNA, the CDR3 is TGCGCCAGCAGCCAAGTTGGACTTTTTAATGAAAAACTGTTTTTT. It codes for CASSQVGLFNEKLFF. The chain employs TRBV4-1 and TRBJ1-4, with D uncertain. Germline V gene sequence: CDR1 MGHRA, CDR2 YSYEKL. The CDR3 contains 15 residues. The germline V and J ends were trimmed by 1 base and 4 bases, with 10 bases remaining between them.

This chain connects TRBV4-3 to TRBJ2-7; a weak D match, TRBD1 (5 bases). With 0 bases removed from V and 3 bases from J, the gap between germline ends came to 12 bases. CDR3 size: 15 residues. Germline V gene lookup returns CDR1 LGHNA and CDR2 YSLEER. Here the CDR3 DNA reads TGCGCCAGCAGCCAAGACAGGGTGGAATACTACGAGCAGTACTTC. It encodes CASSQDRVEYYEQYF.

The rearrangement uses TRBV19 and TRBJ1-2; D may be TRBD1 (5 bases). CDR3 length: 16 amino acids. CDR1 and CDR2 (germline): LNHDA, SQIVND (reference sequence). V lost 0 bases and J 8 bases, leaving 19 bases between the germline ends. In DNA, the CDR3 is TGTGCCAGTAGTATAGATGGGGGGTTTGGCGCAGGAGGCTACACCTTC. It codes for CASSIDGGFGAGGYTF.

This clone has just one count. The chain carries TRBV19 and TRBJ2-7; weak D call: TRBD2 (5 bases). The V gene's germline CDR1 is LNHDA and CDR2 SQIVND (reference sequence). The CDR3 has 13 amino acids. V was shortened by 4 bases and J by 5 bases, with 12 bases between the two germline ends. The CDR3 is CASSTPGGDEQYF. CDR3 coding DNA: TGTGCCAGTAGTACCCCCGGAGGCGACGAGCAGTACTTC. The whole variable domain, filled in from reference TRBV19 and TRBJ2-7, reads DGGITQSPKYLFRKEGQNVTLSCEQNLNHDAMYWYRQDPGQGLRLIYYSQIVNDFQKGDIAEGYSVSREKKESFPLTVTSAQKNPTAFYLCASSTPGGDEQYFGPGTRLTVT.

The table lists this clone with a few counts. This chain connects TRBV7-3 to TRBJ2-2; a possible D gene is TRBD2 (5 bases). V shed 2 bases and J shed 13 bases, with 11 bases lying between them. This CDR3 is 12 amino acids long. Germline V gene data show CDR1 as SGHTA and CDR2 as FQGTGA. This chain's CDR3 is CASSLLRAVLFF. The CDR3 nucleotides read TGTGCCAGCAGCTTATTGCGGGCAGTGCTGTTTTTT.

As concerns this clone: Germline is not matched at one junction end, which may reflect a read error. The CDR3 spells CASSLLGSGQETQYF. The CDR3, as DNA: TGTGCTAGCAGCTTACTGGGCTCCGGGCAAGAGACCCAGTACTTC. This sequence joins TRBV7-7 and TRBJ2-5; D remains unclear. Per the germline V gene, CDR1 is SSHAT and CDR2 is FNYEAQ (reference sequence). The CDR3 is 15 amino acids.

This chain connects TRBV4-3 to TRBJ2-3; D is uncertain. V lost 3 bases, J lost 2 bases, and 6 bases lay in between. Per germline, CDR1 LGHNA and CDR2 YSLEER. This CDR3 is built from 13 residues. CDR3 bases: TGCGCCAGCAGCCAGGTTGACACAGATACGCAGTATTTT. It encodes CASSQVDTDTQYF.

The count of this clone is one. The chain is built from TRBV5-1 and TRBJ1-2; D not certain. CDR3 size: 12 residues. The V gene's germline CDR1 is SGHRS and CDR2 YFSETQ. V lost 4 bases, J lost 4 bases, and 8 bases lay in between. In DNA, the CDR3 is TGCGCCAGCAGCCCTGACACCTATGGCTACACCTTC. Amino acid sequence: CASSPDTYGYTF.

The chain employs TRBV27 and TRBJ2-2; 7 nucleotides match TRBD2. V shed 6 bases, J shed 3 bases, and the junction held 1 base outside the gene matches. CDR1 is MNHEY, CDR2 SMNVEV, per germline (reference sequence). This CDR3 is 13 amino acids long. CDR3 nucleotides: TGTGCCAGCAGCCTAGCGGACACCGGGGAGCTGTTTTTT. This encodes CASSLADTGELFF.

V usage is TRBV6-4 and J usage is TRBJ2-2; the D gene is possibly TRBD1 (6 bases). Trimming pared 5 bases from V and 7 bases from J, leaving 14 bases between. The CDR3 is 14 residues long. The germline V gene encodes CDR1 MRHNA and CDR2 SNTAGT. The CDR3 sequence: CASSSAGENGELFF. Here the CDR3 DNA reads TGTGCCAGCAGTTCTGCAGGGGAGAACGGGGAGCTGTTTTTT.

This sequence joins TRBV18 and TRBJ2-2; D is unclear. Germline assignment: CDR1 KGHSH and CDR2 LQKENI. With 1 base removed from V and 6 bases from J, the gap between germline ends came to 6 bases. CDR3 size: 13 residues. The CDR3 DNA sequence: TGTGCCAGCTCACCACAGGGATCCGGGGAGCTGTTTTTT. Residues: CASSPQGSGELFF.

This chain links TRBV6-5 with TRBJ1-1; 9 nucleotides line up with TRBD1. J was trimmed by 10 bases and V by 7 bases; bases with no gene match: 13. From germline, CDR1 is MNHEY and CDR2 SVGAGI. The CDR3 runs to 14 residues. CDR3: CASNPGQGLWAAFF. In nucleotides, the CDR3 is TGTGCCAGCAACCCGGGACAGGGCCTGTGGGCAGCTTTCTTT.

J is TRBJ2-1 and V is TRBV7-2; D is ambiguous. This CDR3 is built from 16 residues. Germline loops: CDR1 SGHTA, CDR2 FQGNSA. The germline V and J ends were trimmed by 0 bases and 3 bases, with 12 bases remaining between them. The CDR3 DNA sequence: TGTGCCAGCAGCTTAGCGCGAGGCGGTCACTACAATGAGCAGTTCTTC. Translating gives CASSLARGGHYNEQFF.

The rearrangement joins TRBV29-1 to TRBJ2-1; unclear D gene. The germline gives CDR1 SQVTM, CDR2 ANQGSEA. This CDR3 region has 15 residues. Trimming cost V 4 bases and J 5 bases, with 18 bases left between them. The CDR3 loop is CSVVPPIRPNNEQFF. The CDR3 coding sequence is TGCAGCGTTGTCCCACCCATTCGCCCCAACAATGAGCAGTTCTTC.

The chain joins TRBV18 to TRBJ1-6; weak D call: TRBD1 (5 bases). The CDR3 runs 16 residues. The ends were cut back, 3 bases at V and 8 bases at J, with 17 bases in the middle. The germline V gene encodes CDR1 KGHSH and CDR2 LQKENI. The CDR3 here is CASSPYVGASDSPLHF. The CDR3 DNA follows: TGTGCCAGCTCACCCTACGTTGGGGCCTCAGATTCACCCCTCCACTTT.

The V call is TRBV7-2, the J call TRBJ2-3; maybe TRBD2 (6 bases). The V gene lost 2 bases and the J gene lost 0 bases, with 12 bases spanning the gap. The CDR3 spans 16 residues. Germline V gene sequence: CDR1 SGHTA, CDR2 FQGNSA. The CDR3 here is CASSLLSGPSTDTQYF. The CDR3 region has the DNA TGTGCCAGCAGCTTATTGAGCGGGCCTAGCACAGATACGCAGTATTTT.

The rearrangement links TRBV9 to TRBJ2-7; TRBD2 matches at 10 bases. Trimming at V came to 3 bases and at J to 6 bases, leaving 18 bases not matched to a gene. This CDR3 has 18 residues. CDR1 is SGDLS and CDR2 is YYNGEE in the germline V gene. The chain's CDR3 is CASSAGGVAGGPAGEQYF. The CDR3 DNA sequence: TGTGCCAGCAGCGCTGGTGGGGTAGCGGGAGGCCCGGCGGGCGAGCAGTACTTC. The entire variable domain, with the rest obtained from reference TRBV9 and TRBJ2-7, is as follows: DSGVTQTPKHLITATGQRVTLRCSPRSGDLSVYWYQQSLDQGLQFLIQYYNGEERAKGNILERFSAQQFPDLHSELNLSSLELGDSALYFCASSAGGVAGGPAGEQYFGPGTRLTVT.

This clone has only one observation. The chain is built from TRBV30 and TRBJ1-5; 7 positions agree with TRBD1. Germline lookup yields CDR1 GTSNPN and CDR2 SVGIG (reference sequence). Germline trimming cut 4 bases from V and 6 bases from J; bases unmatched to any gene: 12. The CDR3 consists of 15 residues. CDR3 nucleotides: TGTGCCTGGAACAGGGGCTTACAGGTCGGTCAGCCCCAGCATTTT. Translated, it gives CAWNRGLQVGQPQHF.

The rearrangement links TRBV11-2 to TRBJ2-3, with D possibly TRBD2 on 6 matching bases. V was pared by 4 bases and J by 5 bases, with 10 bases between. Germline loops: CDR1 SGHAT, CDR2 FQNNGV. The CDR3 runs to 13 residues. Written as DNA, the CDR3 is TGTGCCAGCAGCTGGTCCGGGGGAGATACGCAGTATTTT. Protein: CASSWSGGDTQYF.